The present TCR beta chain was sequenced within a study of shared T cell receptors in the human thymus (dated by TCRdb to about 2021). About the study as a whole: The study examined how self-reactive, shared T-cell receptor alpha chains are generated in the human thymus.

Including cysteine and phenylalanine, the CDR3 has 11 amino acids. CDR3 DNA only is kept here, 33 bases in frame from base 1. Sequences SQVTM (CDR1) and ANQGSEA (CDR2) are obtained from the germline V gene. After removal of 5 bases from V and 8 bases from J, the junction retains 4 bases not matched to a gene. The library was obtained by the immunoSEQ multiplex PCR assay. TCRdb took over this immuneACCESS table, retaining in-frame rearrangements with V and J assigned. Such tables are incomplete; in checked studies, under half of the missing clones stem from an unresolved V gene, and the remainder is unexplained. Present in this sample are about 610,000 clones, roughly 90% of which were seen just once. Jointly, the top ten make up approximately 0.011% of the sample. For this clone: Its cognate antigen has yet to be identified. No base-level quality is on record; no much larger clone is a single base apart.

This sample was also put to use in a study of human thymus T cells. Looking at the second paper: Immunologically healthy infants undergoing open corrective cardiac surgery for congenital heart defects in Finland were used as donors. Thymus tissue was collected as surgical resects that were removed during corrective cardiac surgery. Usage of V and J gene segments appeared to be biased in both the thymic and the peripheral blood repertoires. The related research found that thymic TCR repertoires overlapped highly between unrelated individuals. TCR alpha and beta repertoires from roughly eight infant thymus samples and four related peripheral blood samples were characterized in the study. Donor ages ranging from about 7 to 244 days were recorded, and several male and two female infants were included in the cohort. Thymocytes were freed from the tissue by mechanical means and kept at -70 degrees C as pellets of roughly 8.5-31 million cells. Genomic DNA was extracted from frozen cell pellets with a QIAsymphony instrument. The immunoSEQ multiplex PCR assay was used to amplify the TCRB and TCRAD loci from a standardized amount of quality-controlled genomic DNA. Amplicons spanned the V(D)J region at a length sufficient to cover the CDR3 and identify V and J genes. Through the commercial immunoSEQ service, the amplicons were sequenced on an Illumina platform. Primer bias and sequencing errors were corrected as previously described, and TCRAD and TCRB definitions were based on the IMGT database. Repertoires were analysed with immunoSEQ Analyzer 3.0 and VDJTools, covering basic statistics, V/J segment usage, diversity estimates, rarefaction and pairwise overlap. Diversity was estimated using the Chao1, ChaoE, Efron-Thisted, Shannon and inverse Simpson indices, and was also estimated on datasets down-sampled to the size of the smallest sample. Repertoire overlap used strict matching of CDR3 nucleotide sequence, V gene and J gene, with Jaccard-based multidimensional scaling clustering. On average, thymus samples gave about 750,000 unique TCRB clonotypes, whereas blood samples gave approximately 84,000.

The specimen was thymocytes. The source is a boy in the first two years of life with a congenital heart defect. Donor details come from another sample of the same person, matched by shared clones. The V and J segments used are TRBV29-1 and TRBJ2-5, with 8 middle bases fitting TRBD1. In nucleotides, the sequence is TGCAGCGTTACGACAGGGGATACCCAGTACTTC. It codes for CSVTTGDTQYF.